This TCR beta chain comes out of a study of blood T cell repertoires in COVID-19. Study summary: The United States, Italy and Spain supplied acute and convalescent COVID-19 samples.

Study processing details: Reference gene primer amplification yielded estimated nucleated cell counts. TCRdb keeps only in-frame clones here, not all; method: immunoSEQ multiplex PCR. That table furnishes V, J and clone size, whereas the DNA furnished D and trimming. The sample lists under 300,000 clones, around 90% occurring once. This clone was detected only once. Germline V gives CDR1 LNHDA, CDR2 SQIVND (reference sequence). With 6 bases clipped from V and 2 bases from J, the junction kept 4 bases outside the gene matches. The CDR3 length is 14 residues. Sequences were obtained from peripheral blood. This rearrangement joins TRBV19 to TRBJ1-2; 9 nucleotides align to TRBD1. The receptor was isolated from a man aged 50-60 years with acute or convalescent COVID-19. CDR3 residues: CASSRDRVNYGYTF. The DNA for the CDR3 is TGTGCCAGTAGCCGGGACAGGGTCAACTATGGCTACACCTTC.